This T cell receptor beta chain emerged from a study of OX40 agonist ivuxolimab in advanced cancers. Looking at the study overall: The costimulatory receptor OX40 (CD134) was targeted by ivuxolimab, a fully human IgG2 agonistic monoclonal antibody. Intravenous ivuxolimab was administered to patients every 2 weeks at six dose levels: 0.01, 0.1, 0.3, 1.5, 3 and 10 mg/kg. Of the 50 to 55 dose-escalation patients, hepatocellular carcinoma was present in some 19, melanoma in approximately 15, renal cell carcinoma in 9 and head and neck cancer in 9. In the dose-escalation cohort, 82.7% of patients were male, and the mean age was approximately 55 years, with a range of about 20 to 79. Patients were allowed to have had prior anti-PD-1, anti-PD-L1 or anti-CTLA-4 therapy, and 30% to 40% of the dose-escalation patients had been treated with checkpoint inhibitors. Partial responses occurred in three dose-escalation patients: two with cutaneous melanoma and one with hepatocellular carcinoma. The purpose of peripheral TCRbeta sequencing was to test whether ivuxolimab changed TCR sequence diversity and led to clonal T-cell expansion. The paper reports the monotherapy dose-escalation portion (N ≈ 50 patients) of the phase I ivuxolimab trial. The research as a whole found: Low levels of normalized T-cell clonal expansion were also seen in some patients who did not respond. At doses of 0.1 to 3.0 mg/kg, clonal expansion of both CD4+ and CD8+ T cells in blood was seen between baseline and week 6. In the 0.1-3.0 mg/kg groups, partial responders were among the patients with the lowest normalized peripheral clonal expansion, particularly in CD8+ T cells. The antigen specificity of the clonally expanded peripheral T cells was not determined. After ivuxolimab, more expanded clones were found on average in CD8+ T cells than in CD4+ T cells.

Patients with autoimmune disease history or receiving systemic immunosuppression were excluded from the trial. Peripheral blood for TCR sequencing was drawn from every dose cohort at baseline, at cycle 4 day 1 and at cycle 7 day 1. The samples were drawn from a first-in-human, open-label, multicenter phase I dose-escalation trial of ivuxolimab. Adults with locally advanced or metastatic head and neck squamous cell, hepatocellular, melanoma or renal cell carcinoma were enrolled in the trial. Before TCR sequencing, CD4+ T cells and CD8+ T cells were sorted from peripheral blood as separate populations. Genomic DNA was isolated from the sorted cells so that the TCRbeta CDR3 region could be sequenced. The immunoSEQ Assay was used to sequence the TCRbeta CDR3 regions. Entries here come from immuneACCESS through TCRdb and include only in-frame sequences with V and J called. Some clones fail to appear in such tables; in the studies checked, an unresolved V gene covers under half of the shortfall, and the cause of the remainder is unknown. This sample is represented by roughly 100,000 clones; 90% of them were singletons. Of the sample, approximately 0.52% is held by the ten largest clones.

At the junction V is shortened by 11 bases and J by 4 bases, with 18 bases in between. The CDR3, cysteine through phenylalanine, is 14 amino acids long. CDR3 DNA is the only sequence kept; it has 42 bases, read in frame from the first base. Via the germline V gene, CDR1 is MDHEN and CDR2 SYDVKM. A remark on this clone: Its antigen target is currently unknown. Nothing much larger sits one base from this clone, and base qualities are not available.

This material consisted of CD4+ or CD8+ T cells sorted from blood, taken in a trial of the OX40 agonist ivuxolimab. The TCR originated in an adult with an advanced solid tumor such as melanoma, head and neck, liver or kidney cancer. The chain was built from TRBV28 and TRBJ2-1, with an unclear D gene assignment. CDR3 reads: CAEGKGIGYNEQFF. The bases read TGTGCCGAAGGGAAGGGTATAGGGTACAATGAGCAGTTCTTC.